This TCR beta chain was retrieved from a study of CD8+ T cells in alopecia areata. Study outcomes and limitations: Scalp samples also yield sequences of resident alphabeta T cells from normal skin. Clonality in the scalp and expanded CD8+ clones ranked among the top 100 were significantly decreased by tofacitinib. In scalp and blood during tofacitinib, many expanded lesional clones persisted.

RNA was isolated and reverse transcribed to cDNA, the sequencing template. Generated by immunoSEQ multiplex PCR, the TCRdb table keeps only in-frame clones and is missing some. The repertoire includes around 100,000 clones, approximately 51% of them detected once, and 3% to 4% sits in the top ten. The treatment: oral pan-JAK inhibitor, 5-10 mg twice daily. Those with alopecia areata gave lesional scalp punch biopsies and peripheral blood. Notes on this clone: Antigen unknown.

Source: CD4+ T cells sorted from blood, taken at week 24, from a patient treated with tofacitinib. This TCR derives from a human donor with alopecia areata.

CDR3 sequence: CTSSQEWLAGGKDEQYF. The CDR3 nucleotides are TGCACCAGCAGCCAAGAATGGCTAGCGGGGGGGAAGGACGAGCAGTACTTC. V usage is TRBV1 and J usage is TRBJ2-7; the table names TRBD2, a call not compared with the DNA. TRBV1 is recorded as a pseudogene. The CDR3 covers 17 residues.